A single sample is the source of the 20 T cell receptor beta chains below, sequenced in a study of shared clonotypes between healthy human individuals. Profiled with immunoSEQ multiplex PCR; TCRdb holds only in-frame clones, not every one. The sample consists of over a million clones, about four fifths of them appearing once. Sequenced material: memory CD4+ T cells from PBMCs. Subset specified: CD45RA-negative fraction. The receptors shown here come from a young man in good health. Some clones in this sample may be carry-over from other donors' samples.

This clone was recorded a few times. Distinct nucleotide sequences in the sample also encode this CDR3. The rearrangement links TRBV9 to TRBJ2-1; no definite D call. The CDR3 runs 14 residues. With 0 bases removed from V and 3 bases from J, the gap between germline ends came to 7 bases. The germline gives CDR1 SGDLS, CDR2 YYNGEE. CDR3 nucleotide sequence: TGTGCCAGCAGCGTAGCAGGATACTACAATGAGCAGTTCTTC. This encodes CASSVAGYYNEQFF.

The chain joins TRBV10-3 to TRBJ1-2; D is unresolved. The CDR3 length is 13 residues. The V end was cut by 7 bases, the J end by 2 bases, with 11 bases between. In germline, CDR1 is ENHRY, CDR2 SYGVKD. CDR3 residues: CAITQEENYGYTF. The CDR3 nucleotides are TGTGCCATCACCCAGGAGGAGAACTATGGCTACACCTTC.

This chain connects TRBV6-1 to TRBJ2-1; no firm D call. Germline loops: CDR1 MNHNS, CDR2 SASEGT. The V end lost 8 bases, the J end lost 2 bases, and 7 bases lay between the germline ends. The CDR3 consists of 12 residues. The CDR3 sequence is CASRSTYNEQFF. In DNA, the CDR3 is TGTGCCAGCCGGAGTACCTACAATGAGCAGTTCTTC.

The chain uses TRBV28 and TRBJ2-6; no definite D call. V lost 8 bases, J lost 4 bases, and 12 bases lay in between. Germline CDR1 and CDR2: MDHEN and SYDVKM. The CDR3 length is 14 residues. The CDR3 coding sequence is TGTGCCAGCGATGACCTTGGGGGGGCCAACGTCCTGACTTTC. Protein: CASDDLGGANVLTF.

The chain recombines TRBV10-3 with TRBJ1-3; D uncertain. CDR1 is ENHRY, CDR2 SYGVKD, per germline. CDR3 length: 14 residues. The V end was cut by 10 bases, the J end by 0 bases, with 13 bases between. The DNA for the CDR3 is TGTGCCACCTTTCCTGTGGACTCTGGAAACACCATATATTTT. It yields the protein CATFPVDSGNTIYF.

The gene calls are TRBV28 and TRBJ2-7; D is ambiguous. This CDR3 comprises 12 residues. Deletions cut 3 bases from V and 4 bases from J, with 7 bases between. Germline V gene data show CDR1 as MDHEN and CDR2 as SYDVKM. DNA of the CDR3: TGTGCCAGCAGTTTCGGAGAGTACGAGCAGTACTTC. This sequence encodes CASSFGEYEQYF.

The chain uses TRBV5-1 and TRBJ2-3; TRBD2 aligns across 11 bases. Germline CDR1 and CDR2: SGHRS and YFSETQ. The CDR3 has 16 residues. J was trimmed by 5 bases and V by 2 bases; bases with no gene match: 7. The CDR3 coding sequence is TGCGCCAGCAGCTTCGTCGCGCTAGCGGGAGGAGATACGCAGTATTTT. It yields the protein CASSFVALAGGDTQYF.

This rearrangement joins TRBV9 to TRBJ2-2; 14 bases match TRBD2. Per germline, CDR1 SGDLS and CDR2 YYNGEE. The CDR3 extends over 18 amino acids. V shed 4 bases and J 6 bases; nucleotides not matched to a gene: 11. This chain's CDR3 is CASSKRPGLAGDPGELFF. As DNA, the CDR3 is TGTGCCAGCAGCAAAAGACCGGGACTAGCGGGAGACCCCGGGGAGCTGTTTTTT.

This clone came up once. The chain combines TRBV19 with TRBJ1-2; TRBD1 matches at 8 bases. The CDR3 contains 15 residues. V trimming: 5 bases; J trimming: 4 bases; junction bases outside the gene matches: 9. Germline CDR1 is LNHDA and CDR2 is SQIVND (reference sequence). CDR3 region: CASSGGRDRSYGYTF. The CDR3 region has the DNA TGTGCCAGTAGTGGGGGCCGGGACAGGAGCTATGGCTACACCTTC.

The chain has TRBV4-2 and TRBJ2-3; TRBD2 agrees at 12 bases. Per the germline V gene, CDR1 is LGHNA and CDR2 is YNFKEQ. Trimming cost V 0 bases and J 6 bases; bases outside gene matches: 4. The CDR3 covers 16 residues. The CDR3 region is CASSQESSGRVDTQYF. The CDR3 DNA follows: TGTGCCAGCAGCCAAGAATCTAGCGGGAGGGTGGATACGCAGTATTTT.

The V gene is TRBV7-6, the J gene TRBJ1-1, with D maybe TRBD1 (6 bases). The V and J ends lost 6 bases and 10 bases respectively, with 24 bases between them. The germline CDR1 and CDR2 sequences are SGHVS and FNYEAQ. The CDR3 extends over 15 amino acids. CDR3 sequence: CASSLSRDTRKGAFF. The CDR3 DNA reads as TGTGCCAGCAGTTTGTCCCGGGACACCCGGAAGGGAGCTTTCTTT.

V gene TRBV19 combines with J gene TRBJ1-4; a possible D gene is TRBD1 (5 bases). V was shortened by 5 bases and J by 8 bases, with 12 bases between the two germline ends. CDR3 length: 13 amino acids. CDR1 is LNHDA and CDR2 is SQIVND in the germline V gene (reference sequence). CDR3 coding DNA: TGTGCCAGTAGTTCCAGGGTGAGGGAAAAACTGTTTTTT. Protein product: CASSSRVREKLFF.

This clone was detected once. The identical CDR3 is also encoded by other nucleotide sequences in the sample. The rearrangement uses TRBV11-2 and TRBJ2-2; tentative D call: TRBD2 (5 bases). V lost 1 base to trimming and J lost 4 bases, with 7 bases between them. The CDR3 contains 14 residues. Germline CDR1 and CDR2: SGHAT and FQNNGV. CDR3 DNA: TGTGCCAGCAGCTTAGCCCGGGGCACCGGGGAGCTGTTTTTT. It translates to CASSLARGTGELFF.

The CDR3 DNA reads as TGTGCCAGCAGCTTAGGTAGCGGGACCTACGAGCAGTACTTC. This sequence encodes CASSLGSGTYEQYF. The chain is built from TRBV11-2 and TRBJ2-7; 8 bases fit TRBD2. The germline V gene has CDR1 SGHAT and CDR2 FQNNGV. Trimming at V came to 1 base and at J to 2 bases, leaving 1 base not matched to a gene. This CDR3 contains 14 residues. Full variable domain (remainder filled in from reference TRBV11-2 and TRBJ2-7): EAGVAQSPRYKIIEKRQSVAFWCNPISGHATLYWYQQILGQGPKLLIQFQNNGVVDDSQLPKDRFSAERLKGVDSTLKIQPAKLEDSAVYLCASSLGSGTYEQYFGPGTRLTVT.

As regards this clone: Since a much larger clone is just one base distant, this may be a read error. The chain joins TRBV28 to TRBJ1-1, with D possibly being TRBD1 (5 bases). The V gene's germline CDR1 is MDHEN and CDR2 SYDVKM. This CDR3 has 13 residues. V gave up 5 bases and J gave up 0 bases, with 7 bases separating them. In nucleotides, the CDR3 is TGTGCCAGCAGTCGACAGATGAACACTGAAGCTTTCTTT. This gives the protein CASSRQMNTEAFF.

Of note for this clone: Other DNA sequences in this sample translate to the same CDR3. The chain carries TRBV9 and TRBJ1-1, with D hard to call. Trimming took 2 bases from V and 1 from J, leaving 9 bases between them. The CDR3 runs 14 residues. Germline V lookup: CDR1 SGDLS, CDR2 YYNGEE. DNA for the CDR3: TGTGCCAGCAGCGTGGGCAGGTCGAACACTGAAGCTTTCTTT. Its translation is CASSVGRSNTEAFF.

The chain employs TRBV29-1 and TRBJ1-1, with D hard to call. CDR3 length: 15 residues. Deletions cut 1 base from V and 0 bases from J, with 12 bases between. Germline CDR1 reads SQVTM; CDR2 reads ANQGSEA. In DNA, the CDR3 is TGCAGCGTTGAAGGTGTGGGCACCCTGAACACTGAAGCTTTCTTT. It translates to CSVEGVGTLNTEAFF.

The J gene is TRBJ2-1, the V gene TRBV28; 7 bases fit TRBD2. CDR1 is MDHEN and CDR2 is SYDVKM in the germline V gene. The CDR3 runs 12 residues. Losses at the gene ends were 4 bases for V and 11 bases for J; bases not matched to a gene: 5. As DNA, the CDR3 is TGTGCCAGCAGTTCGGTGAGCGGGAAGCAGTTCTTC. Its protein product is CASSSVSGKQFF.

The genes are TRBV7-8 and TRBJ2-1, with 7 bases aligning to TRBD2. Per the germline V gene, CDR1 is SGHVS and CDR2 is FQNEAQ. The CDR3 is 15 amino acids. V shed 4 bases, J shed 2 bases, and the junction held 5 bases outside the gene matches. The CDR3 loop is CASSSVGGAYNEQFF. CDR3 coding DNA: TGTGCCAGCAGCTCCGTTGGGGGGGCCTACAATGAGCAGTTCTTC.

V and J are TRBV6-1 and TRBJ2-5, with D possibly matching TRBD1 (6 bases). The V gene lost 5 bases and the J gene lost 4 bases, with 17 bases spanning the gap. This CDR3 spans 15 amino acids. The germline CDR1 and CDR2 sequences are MNHNS and SASEGT. DNA of the CDR3: TGTGCCAGCAGTCGACAGGATGGTTTTGGAGAGACCCAGTACTTC. It yields the protein CASSRQDGFGETQYF.